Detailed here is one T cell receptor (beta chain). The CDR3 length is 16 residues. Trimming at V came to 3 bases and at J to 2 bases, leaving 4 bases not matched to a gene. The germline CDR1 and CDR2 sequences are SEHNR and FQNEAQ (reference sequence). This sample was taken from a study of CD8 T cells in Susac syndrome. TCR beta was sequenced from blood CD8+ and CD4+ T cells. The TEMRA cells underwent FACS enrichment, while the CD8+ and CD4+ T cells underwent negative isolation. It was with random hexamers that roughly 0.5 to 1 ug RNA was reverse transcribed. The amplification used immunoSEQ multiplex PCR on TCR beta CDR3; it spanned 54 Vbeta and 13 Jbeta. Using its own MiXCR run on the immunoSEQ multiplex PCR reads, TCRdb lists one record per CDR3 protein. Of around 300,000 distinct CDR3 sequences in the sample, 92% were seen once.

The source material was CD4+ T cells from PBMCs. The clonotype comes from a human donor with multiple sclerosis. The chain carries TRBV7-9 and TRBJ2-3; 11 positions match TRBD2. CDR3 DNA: TGTGCCAGCAGCTTCGGGACTAGCGGATTCACAGATACGCAGTATTTT. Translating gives CASSFGTSGFTDTQYF.